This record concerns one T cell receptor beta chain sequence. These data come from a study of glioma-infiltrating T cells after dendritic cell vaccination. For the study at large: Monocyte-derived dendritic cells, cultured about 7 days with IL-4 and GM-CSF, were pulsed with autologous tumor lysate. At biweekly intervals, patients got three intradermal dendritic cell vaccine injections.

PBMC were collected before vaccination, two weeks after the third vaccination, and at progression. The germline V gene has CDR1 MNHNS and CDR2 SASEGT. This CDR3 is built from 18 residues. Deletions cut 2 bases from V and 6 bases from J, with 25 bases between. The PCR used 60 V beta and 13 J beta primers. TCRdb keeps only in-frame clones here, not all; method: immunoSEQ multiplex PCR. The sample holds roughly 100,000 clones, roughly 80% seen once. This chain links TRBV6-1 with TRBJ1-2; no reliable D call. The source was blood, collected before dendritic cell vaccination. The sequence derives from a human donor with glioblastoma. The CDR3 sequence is CASSESGGADWEVDGYTF. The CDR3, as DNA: TGTGCCAGCAGTGAATCAGGCGGAGCGGACTGGGAGGTCGATGGCTACACCTTC.